The present T cell receptor (beta chain) was sequenced within a study of PD-L1 blockade in urothelial cancer (dated by TCRdb to 2015 to 2018). Describing the broader study: Therapy was started at some point between 2013 and 2015 for all patients, and atezolizumab 1,200 mg was administered intravenously every 3 weeks. About 90% of the 29 patients were males with bladder-origin urothelial cancer, and about 60% of the 29 reported a prior smoking history. An ECOG performance status of 0 or 1 was recorded for the patients, and 0 to 3 prior chemotherapy regimens had been received by the patients. Blood samples were analyzed at two time points: 3 weeks after treatment start (second dose) and 6 weeks after treatment start. A median of roughly 140,000 T cells and roughly 80,000 unique TCRs was obtained from blood samples, and a median clonality of roughly 0.08 was observed. The study, an exploratory multi-omic analysis, examined somatic, immune and clinical correlates of response to PD-L1 blockade with atezolizumab in urothelial cancer. Pretreatment tumor samples, along with matched peripheral blood serially collected before and after atezolizumab treatment, were subjected to TCR sequencing. Durable clinical benefit meant progression-free survival longer than 6 months, and TCR features were also tested against progression-free and overall survival. In the same patients, pretreatment tumors underwent whole exome sequencing and RNA sequencing in addition to TCR sequencing. Some ten patients reached durable clinical benefit, while 20 to 25 patients did not. Pretreatment blood TCR-seq was available for 30 or so patients, at least one posttreatment blood collection was obtained for 24 patients, and tumor TCR-seq was available for 24 patients. Study-wide findings and limitations: At 3 weeks after the start of treatment, tumor-associated TCR clones in peripheral blood had expanded more in patients with durable benefit (n of about 21, p = 0.022). A pretreatment peripheral blood TCR clonality below the median was linked to improved progression-free and overall survival. Because of the small sample size (n ≈ 31) and the many exploratory analyses performed, the results are intended to be regarded as hypothesis-generating.

The cohort comprised fewer than 35 patients with locally advanced or metastatic urothelial carcinoma treated at Memorial Sloan Kettering on a trial protocol. Peripheral blood mononuclear cells were collected from each patient pretreatment and during treatment, giving between 1 and 8 total time points per patient. The Qiagen DNeasy Blood extraction kit was used to purify genomic DNA from total PBMCs and tumor samples. PBMCs were collected pretreatment and during treatment and were isolated and stored as previously described. Comment on this clone: The specificity of this receptor is unknown. Per-base quality was not reported, and no clone a single base away is much larger than it.

Synthetic TCR analog templates were spiked into each PCR to estimate absolute template abundance from read counts. The immunoSEQ assay used bias-controlled V and J gene primers to amplify TCRbeta CDR3 regions from genomic DNA. Sequencing of rearranged TCRbeta segments was performed at approximately 20X coverage. Concerning the study's data processing: Sequencing errors were corrected by clustering, and CDR3s were annotated against IMGT so that V, D and J genes could be assigned. Out-of-frame and stop-codon sequences were excluded, and only productive TCRbeta rearrangements were used in downstream analyses. Clonality was computed as one minus Shannon entropy normalized by the log of the number of unique productive sequences. Clones differing between time points or between blood and tumor were identified by Fisher's exact test with Benjamini-Hochberg correction at adjusted p below 0.01. TCRdb stores this immuneACCESS table with in-frame sequences only. Part of the clones is absent; in the studies checked, under half of the shortfall reflects unresolved V genes, and no reason is known for the rest. V and J calls plus clone size are reproduced from that table; the DNA served to infer D and trimming. The sample has some 29,000 clones on record, about 87% of them singletons. The ten largest make up roughly 3% of the sample.

V is cut back by 0 bases and J by 3 bases, with 7 bases in the junction unmatched. From cysteine to phenylalanine, the CDR3 is 17 amino acids long. CDR3 DNA is the only sequence kept; it has 51 bases, read in frame from the first base. As encoded in the germline V gene, CDR1 is SGDLS while CDR2 is YYNGEE. Sequenced here: PBMCs, sampled around atezolizumab (anti-PD-L1) treatment. The sequence links TRBV9 to TRBJ2-3, with TRBD2 matching 10 junction bases. This TCR was recovered from a man in his fifties with urothelial cancer. For the CDR3, the sequence is CASSVAASGRKTDTQYF. The DNA is as follows: TGTGCCAGCAGCGTAGCCGCTAGCGGGAGAAAGACAGATACGCAGTATTTT.